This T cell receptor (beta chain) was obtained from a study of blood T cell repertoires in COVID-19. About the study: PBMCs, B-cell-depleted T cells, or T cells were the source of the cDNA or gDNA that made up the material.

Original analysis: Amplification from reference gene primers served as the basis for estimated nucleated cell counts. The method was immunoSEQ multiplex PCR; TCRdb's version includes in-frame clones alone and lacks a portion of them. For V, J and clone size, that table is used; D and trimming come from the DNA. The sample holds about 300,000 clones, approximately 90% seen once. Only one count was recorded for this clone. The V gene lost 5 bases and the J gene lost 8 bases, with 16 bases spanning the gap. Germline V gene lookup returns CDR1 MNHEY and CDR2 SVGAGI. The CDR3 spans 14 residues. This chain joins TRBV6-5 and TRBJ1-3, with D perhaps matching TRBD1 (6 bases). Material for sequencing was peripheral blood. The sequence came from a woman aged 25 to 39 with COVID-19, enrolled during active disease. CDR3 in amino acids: CASSRGAIRDTIYF. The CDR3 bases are TGTGCCAGCAGTCGGGGGGCCATCAGAGACACCATATATTTT.